Described below is a single T cell receptor beta chain sequence and its context. The antigen remains unidentified. The sample is drawn from a study of spatial heterogeneity in lung cancer. Study background: Raw reads contained each unique TCR and UMI combination more than ten times on average. The study, taken as a whole, reports: Resection blood, more than follow-up blood, showed ubiquitous expanded tumor TCRs.

Time point described: sample taken at primary tumor resection. Researchers sequenced whole RNA taken from tumor, nontumor lung or frozen PBMC without sorting. Donation came from some 72 patients with untreated early-stage non-small cell lung cancer. Individually, TCR cDNA molecules were each labelled with a unique molecular identifier. TCRdb redid the calling of the 5' RACE reads with MiXCR, one entry per CDR3 protein. This sample has 23,000 or so distinct CDR3 sequences; approximately 7.2% occur once, and the top ten carry approximately 15%. The germline V and J ends were trimmed by 1 base and 7 bases, with 10 bases remaining between them. From germline, CDR1 is SGHDN and CDR2 FVKESK. The CDR3 is made up of 13 amino acids.

Material: PBMCs, obtained at surgery. The clonotype was recovered from a male donor with early-stage non-small cell lung cancer. The J gene is TRBJ1-2, the V gene TRBV14; no definite D call. The CDR3 nucleotides read TGTGCCAGCAGCCAAGTGCGAGAGAGTGGCTACACCTTC. It yields the protein CASSQVRESGYTF.